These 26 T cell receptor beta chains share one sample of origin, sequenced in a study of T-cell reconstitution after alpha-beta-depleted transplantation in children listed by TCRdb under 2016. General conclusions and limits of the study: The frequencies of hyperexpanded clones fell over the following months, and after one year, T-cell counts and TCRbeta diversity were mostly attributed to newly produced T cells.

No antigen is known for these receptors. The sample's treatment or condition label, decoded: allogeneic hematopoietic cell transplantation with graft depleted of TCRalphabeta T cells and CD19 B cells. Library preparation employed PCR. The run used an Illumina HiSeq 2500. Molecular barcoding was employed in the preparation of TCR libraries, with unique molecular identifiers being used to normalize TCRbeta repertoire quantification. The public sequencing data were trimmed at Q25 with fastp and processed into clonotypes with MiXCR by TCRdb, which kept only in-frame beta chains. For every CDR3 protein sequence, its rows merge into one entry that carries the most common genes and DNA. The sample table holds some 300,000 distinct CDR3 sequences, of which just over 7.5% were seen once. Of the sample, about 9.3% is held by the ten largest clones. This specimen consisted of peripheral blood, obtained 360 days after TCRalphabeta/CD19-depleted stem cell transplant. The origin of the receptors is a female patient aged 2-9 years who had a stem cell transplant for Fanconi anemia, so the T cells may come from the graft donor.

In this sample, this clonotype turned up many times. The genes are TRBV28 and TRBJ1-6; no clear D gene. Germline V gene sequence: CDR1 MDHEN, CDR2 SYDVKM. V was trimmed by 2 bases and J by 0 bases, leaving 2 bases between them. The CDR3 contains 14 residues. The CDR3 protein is CASSLLSYNSPLHF. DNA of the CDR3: TGTGCCAGCAGTTTACTCTCCTATAATTCACCCCTCCACTTT.

The chain's CDR3 is CASNYHRSSYEQYF. CDR3 sequence (DNA): TGTGCCAGCAACTACCACAGGAGCTCCTACGAGCAGTACTTC. This chain uses TRBV6-1 with TRBJ2-7, with D maybe TRBD1 (5 bases). The V gene's germline CDR1 is MNHNS and CDR2 SASEGT. This CDR3 spans 14 amino acids. Trimming cost V 7 bases and J 0 bases, with 13 bases left between them.

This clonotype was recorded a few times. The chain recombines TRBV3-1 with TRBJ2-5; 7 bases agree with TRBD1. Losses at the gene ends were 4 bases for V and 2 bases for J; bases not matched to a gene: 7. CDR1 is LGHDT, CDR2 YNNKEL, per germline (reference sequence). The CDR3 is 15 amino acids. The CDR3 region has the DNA TGTGCCAGCAGCCCTGGGACAGCGATACAAGAGACCCAGTACTTC. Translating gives CASSPGTAIQETQYF.

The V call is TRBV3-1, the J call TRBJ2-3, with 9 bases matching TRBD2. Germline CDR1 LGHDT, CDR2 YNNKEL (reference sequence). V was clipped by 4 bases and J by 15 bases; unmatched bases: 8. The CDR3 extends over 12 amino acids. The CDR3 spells CASSPGTSWVYF. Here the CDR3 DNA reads TGTGCCAGCAGCCCCGGGACTAGCTGGGTCTATTTT.

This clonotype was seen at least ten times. CDR3 in amino acids: CSVQGELAGAYEQYF. The CDR3 DNA follows: TGCAGCGTGCAGGGAGAATTAGCGGGGGCCTACGAGCAGTACTTC. This rearrangement joins TRBV29-1 to TRBJ2-7; 9 bases line up with TRBD2. The CDR3 covers 15 residues. Germline V lookup: CDR1 SQVTM, CDR2 ANQGSEA. Germline trimming cut 6 bases from V and 2 bases from J; bases unmatched to any gene: 11.

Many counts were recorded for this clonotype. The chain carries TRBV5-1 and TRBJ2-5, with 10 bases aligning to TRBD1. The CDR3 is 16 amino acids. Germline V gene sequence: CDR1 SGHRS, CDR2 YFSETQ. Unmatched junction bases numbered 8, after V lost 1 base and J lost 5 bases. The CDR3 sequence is CASSLWRTGGMETQYF. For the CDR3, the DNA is TGCGCCAGCAGCTTGTGGAGGACAGGGGGTATGGAGACCCAGTACTTC.

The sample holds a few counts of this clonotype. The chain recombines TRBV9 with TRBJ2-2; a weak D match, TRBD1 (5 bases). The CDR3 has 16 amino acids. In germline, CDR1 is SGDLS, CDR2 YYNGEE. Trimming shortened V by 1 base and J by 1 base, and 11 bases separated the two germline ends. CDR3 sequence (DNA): TGTGCCAGCAGCGTAAATCAGGGAATGAACACCGGGGAGCTGTTTTTT. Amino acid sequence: CASSVNQGMNTGELFF.

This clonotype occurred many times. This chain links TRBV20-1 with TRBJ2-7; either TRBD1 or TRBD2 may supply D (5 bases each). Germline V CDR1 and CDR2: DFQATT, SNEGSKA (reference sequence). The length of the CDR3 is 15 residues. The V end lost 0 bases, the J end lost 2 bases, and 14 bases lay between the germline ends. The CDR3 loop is CSARDPRQGPYEQYV. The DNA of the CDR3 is TGCAGTGCTAGAGATCCGCGGCAGGGACCCTACGAGCAGTACGTC.

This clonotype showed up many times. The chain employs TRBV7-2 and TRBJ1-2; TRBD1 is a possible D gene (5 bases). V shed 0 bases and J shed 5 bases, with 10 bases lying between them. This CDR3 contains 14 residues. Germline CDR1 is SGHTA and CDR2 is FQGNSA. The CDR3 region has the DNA TGTGCCAGCAGCTTAGCGGTGCAGGGTTATGGCTACACCTTC. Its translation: CASSLAVQGYGYTF.

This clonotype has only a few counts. CDR3 loop: CASSLSFSDYEQYF. For the CDR3, the DNA is TGTGCCAGCAGCCTTAGCTTTTCCGACTACGAGCAGTACTTC. This chain joins TRBV7-2 and TRBJ2-7; D remains unclear. V was pared by 5 bases and J by 3 bases, with 14 bases between. CDR3 length equals 14 residues. Germline CDR1 is SGHTA and CDR2 is FQGNSA.

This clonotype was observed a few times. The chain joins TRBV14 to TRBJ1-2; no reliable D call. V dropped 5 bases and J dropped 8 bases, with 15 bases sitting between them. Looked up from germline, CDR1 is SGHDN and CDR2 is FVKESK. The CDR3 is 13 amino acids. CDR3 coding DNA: TGTGCCAGCAGCGCAGGATTCGTGGGGGGCTACACCTTC. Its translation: CASSAGFVGGYTF.

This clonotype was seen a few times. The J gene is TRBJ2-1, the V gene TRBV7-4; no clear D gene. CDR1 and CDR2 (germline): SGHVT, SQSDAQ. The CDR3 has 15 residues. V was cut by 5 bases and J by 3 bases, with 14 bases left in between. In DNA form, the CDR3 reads TGTGCCAGCAGCCAGGTGCGATTTATCTACAATGAGCAGTTCTTC. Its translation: CASSQVRFIYNEQFF.

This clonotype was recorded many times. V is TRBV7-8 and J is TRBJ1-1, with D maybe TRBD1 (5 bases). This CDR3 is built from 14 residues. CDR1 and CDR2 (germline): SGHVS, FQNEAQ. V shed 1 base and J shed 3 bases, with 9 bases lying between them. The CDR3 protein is CASSLVLGDTEAFF. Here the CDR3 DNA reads TGTGCCAGCAGCTTAGTTCTGGGGGACACTGAAGCTTTCTTT.

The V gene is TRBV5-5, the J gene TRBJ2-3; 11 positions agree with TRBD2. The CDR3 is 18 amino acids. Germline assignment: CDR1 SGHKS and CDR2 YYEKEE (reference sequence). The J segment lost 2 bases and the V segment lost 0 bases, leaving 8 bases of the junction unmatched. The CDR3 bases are TGTGCCAGCAGCTTGGGGCTAGCGGGGGGCCTGATCACAGATACGCAGTATTTT. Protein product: CASSLGLAGGLITDTQYF.

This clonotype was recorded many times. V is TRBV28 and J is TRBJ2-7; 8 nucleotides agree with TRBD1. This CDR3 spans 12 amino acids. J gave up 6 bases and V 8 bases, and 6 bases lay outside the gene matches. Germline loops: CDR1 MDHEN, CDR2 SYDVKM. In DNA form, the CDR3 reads TGTGCCAGCCAGACAGGGGTCCGCGAGCAGTACGTC. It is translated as CASQTGVREQYV.

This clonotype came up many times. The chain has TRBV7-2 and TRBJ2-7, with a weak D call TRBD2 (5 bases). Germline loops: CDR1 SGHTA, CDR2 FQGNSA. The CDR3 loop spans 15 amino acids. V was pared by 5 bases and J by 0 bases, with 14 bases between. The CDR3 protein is CASSPREGISYEQYF. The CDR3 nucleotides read TGTGCCAGCAGCCCTCGAGAGGGTATCTCCTACGAGCAGTACTTC.

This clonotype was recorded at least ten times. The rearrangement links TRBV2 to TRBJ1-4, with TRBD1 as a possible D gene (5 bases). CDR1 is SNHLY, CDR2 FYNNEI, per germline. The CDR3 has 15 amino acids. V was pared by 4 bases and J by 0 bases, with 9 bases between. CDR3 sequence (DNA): TGTGCCAGCAGTGTGGACACGACAACTAATGAAAAACTGTTTTTT. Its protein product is CASSVDTTTNEKLFF.

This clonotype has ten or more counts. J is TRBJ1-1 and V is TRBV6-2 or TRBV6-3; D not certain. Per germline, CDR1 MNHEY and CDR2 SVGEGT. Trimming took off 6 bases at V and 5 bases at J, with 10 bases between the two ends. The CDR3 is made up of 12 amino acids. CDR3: CASRTRNTEAFF. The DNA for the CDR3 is TGTGCCAGCAGGACAAGGAATACTGAAGCTTTCTTT.

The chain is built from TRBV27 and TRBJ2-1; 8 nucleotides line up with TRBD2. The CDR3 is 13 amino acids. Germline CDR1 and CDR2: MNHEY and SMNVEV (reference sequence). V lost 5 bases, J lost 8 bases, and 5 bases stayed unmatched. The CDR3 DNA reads TGTGCCAGCAGTCCGGGGGGGGTTTATGAGCAGTTCTTC. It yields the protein CASSPGGVYEQFF.

The CDR3 loop is CASSILPQGFQETQYF. The CDR3 DNA reads as TGTGCCAGCTCAATACTACCTCAGGGGTTCCAAGAGACCCAGTACTTC. The chain employs TRBV18 and TRBJ2-5; D may be TRBD1 (6 bases). The CDR3 runs 16 residues. V was cut by 5 bases and J by 1 base, with 17 bases left in between. Germline lookup yields CDR1 KGHSH and CDR2 LQKENI.

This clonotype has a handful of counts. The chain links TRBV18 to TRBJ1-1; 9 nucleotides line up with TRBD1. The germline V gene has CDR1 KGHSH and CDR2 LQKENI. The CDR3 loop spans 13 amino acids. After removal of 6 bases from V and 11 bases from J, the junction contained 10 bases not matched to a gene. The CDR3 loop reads CASSNDRGLYAFF. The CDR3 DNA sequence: TGTGCCAGCTCCAATGACAGGGGGTTGTATGCTTTCTTT.

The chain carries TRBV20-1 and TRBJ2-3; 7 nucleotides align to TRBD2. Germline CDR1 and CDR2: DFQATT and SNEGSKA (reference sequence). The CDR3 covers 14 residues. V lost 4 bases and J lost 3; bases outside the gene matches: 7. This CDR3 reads CSATISGITDTQYF. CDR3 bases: TGCAGTGCTACGATCAGCGGGATTACAGATACGCAGTATTTT.

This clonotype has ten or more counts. This CDR3 reads CASSVGSWGLGNEQFF. For the CDR3, the DNA is TGTGCCAGCAGCGTAGGGTCGTGGGGTTTGGGCAATGAGCAGTTCTTC. This chain uses TRBV9 with TRBJ2-1; D call uncertain. This CDR3 comprises 16 residues. V lost 0 bases and J 6 bases, leaving 16 bases between the germline ends. Germline lookup yields CDR1 SGDLS and CDR2 YYNGEE.

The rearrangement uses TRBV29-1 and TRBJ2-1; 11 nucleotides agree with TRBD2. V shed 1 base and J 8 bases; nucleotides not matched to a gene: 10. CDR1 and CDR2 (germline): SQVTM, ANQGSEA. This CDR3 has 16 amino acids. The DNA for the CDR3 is TGCAGCGTTGAAGGCGTAGCGGGGGGGCCCGGGTATGAGCAGTTCTTC. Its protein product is CSVEGVAGGPGYEQFF.

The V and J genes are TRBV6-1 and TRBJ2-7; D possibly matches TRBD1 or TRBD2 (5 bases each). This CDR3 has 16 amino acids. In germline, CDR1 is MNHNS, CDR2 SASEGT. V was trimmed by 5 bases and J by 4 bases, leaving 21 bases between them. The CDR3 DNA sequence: TGTGCCAGCAGTCCCCCGGGGCTCACAGAGCTATACGAGCAGTACTTC. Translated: CASSPPGLTELYEQYF.

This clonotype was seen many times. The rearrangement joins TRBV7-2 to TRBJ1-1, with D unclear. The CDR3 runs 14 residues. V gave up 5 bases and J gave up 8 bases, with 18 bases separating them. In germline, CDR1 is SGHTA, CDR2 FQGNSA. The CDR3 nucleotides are TGTGCCAGCAGCCCCCTTCGTATCCGGGCAGAAGCTTTCTTT. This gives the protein CASSPLRIRAEAFF.